This T cell receptor beta chain was found in a study of metastatic and nonmetastatic thyroid tumors. MiXCR re-clonotyped the PCR reads for TCRdb. This table has 35,000 to 50,000 clones, approximately 3% appearing once. V gave up 5 bases and J gave up 2 bases; unmatched junction bases: 7. The germline V gene encodes CDR1 SGHNT and CDR2 YENEEA. The CDR3 is 16 residues long. Nobody among the patients had been given any treatment before thyroid surgery. This clone was observed at least ten times. The chain joins TRBV11-3 to TRBJ1-3; TRBD1 agrees at 9 bases. Sequenced: blood. The TCR originated in a female donor with papillary thyroid cancer or a benign thyroid nodule (not recorded which). Some clones in this sample may be carry-over from other donors' samples. The CDR3 loop reads CASSPGTGRTGNTIYF. Written as DNA, the CDR3 is TGTGCCAGCAGCCCCGGGACAGGGAGGACTGGAAACACCATATATTTT.